This T cell receptor beta chain was observed in a study of cytomegalovirus exposure and HLA in healthy donors. The study ran its PCR with 60 Vbeta and 13 Jbeta primers. Generated by immunoSEQ multiplex PCR, the TCRdb table keeps only in-frame clones and is missing some. This table has around 120,000 clones, roughly 80% appearing once. Germline trimming cut 4 bases from V and 0 bases from J; bases unmatched to any gene: 9. Per germline, CDR1 SGHRS and CDR2 YFSETQ. The CDR3 extends over 17 amino acids. The origin of this receptor is a man aged 60 to 69 in good health and CMV-seropositive. The V gene is TRBV5-1, the J gene TRBJ1-1, with 10 bases aligning to TRBD1. Material for sequencing was PBMCs. The CDR3 DNA reads as TGCGCCAGCAGCGGGGGACAGGGGTGGGGGATGAACACTGAAGCTTTCTTT. Amino acid sequence: CASSGGQGWGMNTEAFF.